This T cell receptor beta chain was recovered during a study of blood T cell repertoires in COVID-19. Study as a whole: Material from acute and convalescent COVID-19 was sourced from the United States, Italy and Spain.

Trimming removed 5 bases from V and 7 bases from J, with 15 bases in between. From germline, CDR1 is SGHTA and CDR2 FQGNSA. The CDR3 is 14 amino acids. This table comes from immunoSEQ multiplex PCR, and its TCRdb copy is limited to in-frame clones, with some not included. The table records about 130,000 clones, around 80% of them present only once. This clone occurred a few times. Patients in Seattle were enrolled during active infection, then followed longitudinally. The gene calls are TRBV7-2 and TRBJ1-5; unclear D gene. The source of this sequence is a man aged 25 to 40 with COVID-19, enrolled during active disease. Specimen: peripheral blood. This chain's CDR3 is CASSRGLKGQPQHF. CDR3 coding DNA: TGTGCCAGCAGCCGCGGGCTCAAGGGCCAGCCCCAGCATTTT.